This TCR beta chain was sequenced in a study of Ad26.COV2.S vaccination and SARS-CoV-2 variants. The study's findings and limits: In TCR breadth and depth analyses, total T cell responses may have been underestimated. Spike-specific TCR breadth was greater in vaccine than placebo recipients. For non-spike TCRs, breadth in vaccine recipients resembled that in placebo recipients. The breadth of spike-specific CD8+ and CD4+ T cell responses after vaccination was reportedly substantial.

A word on this clone: Antigen specificity is unknown.

Using immunoSEQ multiplex PCR, the repertoire was profiled, and TCRdb retains in-frame clones only, with some absent. Of 300,000 to 400,000 clones listed, about 90% are singletons. The sequence came from a human donor who had recovered from COVID-19. The source was peripheral blood, collected after recovery from COVID-19.

The CDR3 DNA sequence: TGTGCCAGTAGCACAGGGGCAAGTGGGGAAAAACTGTTTTTT. Its translation: CASSTGASGEKLFF. J is TRBJ1-4 and V is TRBV19, with 7 bases fitting TRBD1. V shed 6 bases and J 8 bases; nucleotides not matched to a gene: 9. The germline V gene encodes CDR1 LNHDA and CDR2 SQIVND (reference sequence). The length of the CDR3 is 14 residues.